This T cell receptor beta chain is drawn from a study of post-analysis software for immune sequencing data. Study conclusions and caveats: Same-batch samples co-clustered strongly by F measure.

Unique molecular identifiers were built into the TCR beta cDNA libraries. TCRdb called the PCR reads again in MiXCR, with one record for every CDR3 protein. The sample holds 650,000 to 850,000 distinct CDR3 sequences, about 57% seen once. To note about this clonotype: Antigen specificity is unknown.

Sequencing was carried out using blood. The sequence came from a girl between 10 and 17 years old with multiple sclerosis.

CDR3 region: CASSSDRVTEAFF. For the CDR3, the DNA is TGTGCCAGCAGCTCCGACAGGGTCACTGAAGCTTTCTTT. The rearrangement links TRBV7-9 to TRBJ1-1, with 7 positions matching TRBD1. CDR1 is SEHNR and CDR2 is FQNEAQ in the germline V gene (reference sequence). There are 13 residues in the CDR3. Unmatched junction bases numbered 3, after V lost 4 bases and J lost 4 bases.